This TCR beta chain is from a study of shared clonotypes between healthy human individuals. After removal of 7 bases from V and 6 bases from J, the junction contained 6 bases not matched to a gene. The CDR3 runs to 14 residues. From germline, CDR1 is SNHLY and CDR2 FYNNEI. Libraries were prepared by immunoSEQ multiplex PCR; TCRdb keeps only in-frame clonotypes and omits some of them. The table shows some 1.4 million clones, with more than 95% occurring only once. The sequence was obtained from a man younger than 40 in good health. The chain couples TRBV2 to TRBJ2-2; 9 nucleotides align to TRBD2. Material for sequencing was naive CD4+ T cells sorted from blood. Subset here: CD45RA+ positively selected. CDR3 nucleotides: TGTGCCAGCATGGGCGGGAGGGTACCCGGGGAGCTGTTTTTT. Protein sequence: CASMGGRVPGELFF.